The source of this T cell receptor (beta chain) is a study of blood T cell repertoires in COVID-19. The CDR3 consists of 18 residues. The V and J ends lost 4 bases and 0 bases respectively, with 17 bases between them. CDR1 SGDLS and CDR2 YYNGEE come from the germline V gene. Clones were read by immunoSEQ multiplex PCR, and TCRdb kept only the in-frame ones, dropping some. The repertoire consists of around 210,000 clones, with about 88% occurring once and the leading ten covering roughly 19%. Sequencing was done on a sample of peripheral blood. The rearrangement joins TRBV9 to TRBJ1-6; D not certain. The clonotype was recovered from a man in his forties or fifties with COVID-19, enrolled during active disease. CDR3: CASSPRETPSSYNSPLHF. The CDR3 DNA is TGTGCCAGCAGCCCAAGGGAGACACCGAGCTCCTATAATTCACCCCTCCACTTT.